This passage covers 27 T cell receptor beta chains from one sample sequenced in a study of CD8 T cells in ankylosing spondylitis. Each CDR3 protein is one row after TCRdb ran MiXCR on the 5' RACE reads. The profile shows roughly 230,000 distinct CDR3 sequences, over 9.5% of them singletons. The source material was blood, either unsorted or a sorted T cell fraction (not recorded which). The receptors come from a male donor with ankylosing spondylitis or in good health (not recorded which).

A few counts support this clonotype. A much larger clone lies one base from this, so it may be a read error. This chain links TRBV4-1 with TRBJ2-5; D tentatively fits TRBD1 or TRBD2 (5 bases each). This CDR3 has 14 amino acids. Germline V gene data show CDR1 as MGHRA and CDR2 as YSYEKL. The CDR3 DNA reads TGCGCCAGCAGCCCGGGACGGGGCCAAGAGGCCCAGTACTTC. Amino acids: CASSPGRGQEAQYF.

This clonotype was counted at least ten times. The J gene is TRBJ2-5, the V gene TRBV4-2, with no clear D. Trimming pared 2 bases from V and 2 bases from J, leaving 12 bases between. Germline V gene lookup returns CDR1 LGHNA and CDR2 YNFKEQ. The CDR3 has 15 amino acids. In DNA form, the CDR3 reads TGTGCCAGCAGCCAAAGGGCAGGATATCAAGAGACCCAGTACTTC. It specifies CASSQRAGYQETQYF.

This clonotype has at least ten counts. This chain joins TRBV11-2 and TRBJ1-4; no firm D call. This CDR3 is built from 13 residues. Germline loops: CDR1 SGHAT, CDR2 FQNNGV. V was trimmed by 1 base and J by 4 bases, leaving 4 bases between them. DNA for the CDR3: TGTGCCAGCAGCTTAGGGTTTAATGAAAAACTGTTTTTT. Amino acids: CASSLGFNEKLFF.

The sample holds many counts of this clonotype. J is TRBJ2-1 and V is TRBV5-1; 12 bases agree with TRBD2. Germline V gene sequence: CDR1 SGHRS, CDR2 YFSETQ. The ends lost 3 bases at V and 0 bases at J; junction bases unmatched: 4. The CDR3 extends over 17 amino acids. CDR3 sequence: CASSSGLAGSSYNEQFF. Here the CDR3 DNA reads TGCGCCAGCAGCTCCGGACTAGCGGGAAGCTCCTACAATGAGCAGTTCTTC. The whole variable domain, remainder taken from reference TRBV5-1 and TRBJ2-1, is KAGVTQTPRYLIKTRGQQVTLSCSPISGHRSVSWYQQTPGQGLQFLFEYFSETQRNKGNFPGRFSGRQFSNSRSEMNVSTLELGDSALYLCASSSGLAGSSYNEQFFGPGTRLTVL.

This clonotype was found a few times. The V call is TRBV20-1, the J call TRBJ1-2, with 7 bases matching TRBD1. Unmatched junction bases numbered 11, after V lost 3 bases and J lost 4 bases. CDR1 and CDR2 (germline): DFQATT, SNEGSKA (reference sequence). The CDR3 extends over 15 amino acids. In DNA form, the CDR3 reads TGCAGTGCTAGCCCCGAGGGGGCAGGGTCCTATGGCTACACCTTC. Its protein product is CSASPEGAGSYGYTF.

This clonotype occurred a few times. The chain links TRBV15 to TRBJ2-7; TRBD1 might be the D (6 bases). Trimming shortened V by 5 bases and J by 2 bases, and 16 bases separated the two germline ends. There are 15 residues in the CDR3. Germline-derived CDR1 and CDR2 are LNHNV and YYDKDF (reference sequence). The CDR3 protein is CATSDRDNIAYEQYF. CDR3 nucleotides: TGTGCCACCAGCGACCGGGACAACATCGCCTACGAGCAGTACTTC.

This clonotype was seen only a few times. The chain couples TRBV27 to TRBJ2-6; TRBD1 is a possible D gene (5 bases). Between the trimmed V and J ends, which lost 3 bases and 1 base, there was a span of 10 bases. The CDR3 consists of 16 residues. The germline V gene has CDR1 MNHEY and CDR2 SMNVEV (reference sequence). Here the CDR3 DNA reads TGTGCCAGCAGTTTCTTTGCAGGGTCTGGGGCCAACGTCCTGACTTTC. Translated, it gives CASSFFAGSGANVLTF. The full variable domain, its missing parts supplied by reference TRBV27 and TRBJ2-6, is EAQVTQNPRYLITVTGKKLTVTCSQNMNHEYMSWYRQDPGLGLRQIYYSMNVEVTDKGDVPEGYKVSRKEKRNFPLILESPSPNQTSLYFCASSFFAGSGANVLTFGAGSRLTVL.

The chain combines TRBV30 with TRBJ1-3; weak D call: TRBD1 (5 bases). The CDR3 is 14 amino acids. Between the trimmed V and J ends, which lost 0 bases and 2 bases, there was a span of 8 bases. In germline, CDR1 is GTSNPN, CDR2 SVGIG (reference sequence). CDR3 loop: CAWSVPGAGNTIYF. CDR3 nucleotide sequence: TGTGCCTGGAGTGTACCGGGGGCTGGAAACACCATATATTTT.

There are many counts of this clonotype. This chain links TRBV5-1 with TRBJ1-1, with 7 nucleotides matching TRBD1. V was pared by 4 bases and J by 7 bases, with 10 bases of the junction left unmatched. The germline V gene has CDR1 SGHRS and CDR2 YFSETQ. CDR3 length equals 14 residues. This CDR3 reads CASSPQGGIGEAFF. Here the CDR3 DNA reads TGCGCCAGCAGCCCTCAGGGGGGAATCGGTGAAGCTTTCTTT.

This clonotype has a handful of counts. The chain has TRBV7-2 and TRBJ1-4, with D unclear. Trimming pared 7 bases from V and 3 bases from J, leaving 15 bases between. The CDR3 is 15 residues long. Germline V gene lookup returns CDR1 SGHTA and CDR2 FQGNSA. Here the CDR3 reads CASTFRGKANEKLFF. In DNA, the CDR3 is TGTGCCAGCACCTTCCGGGGAAAGGCTAATGAAAAACTGTTTTTT.

This clonotype was counted only a few times. V usage is TRBV12-3 or TRBV12-4 and J usage is TRBJ1-5, with TRBD1 matching over 8 bases. V was pared by 5 bases and J by 2 bases, with 8 bases of the junction left unmatched. This CDR3 spans 16 amino acids. CDR3 nucleotides: TGTGCCAGCAGTCGTACAGGGGGTGGGGGCAATCAGCCCCAGCATTTT. Residues: CASSRTGGGGNQPQHF.

This clonotype was observed a handful of times. The chain carries TRBV25-1 and TRBJ2-6; no clear D gene. The CDR3 has 16 residues. V gave up 4 bases and J gave up 0 bases, with 10 bases separating them. CDR1 is MGHDK, CDR2 SYGVNS, per germline. Here the CDR3 reads CASSASRSSGANVLTF. In nucleotides, the CDR3 is TGTGCCAGCAGTGCGTCCCGGAGCTCTGGGGCCAACGTCCTGACTTTC.

This clonotype has a count of ten or more. The chain uses TRBV7-9 and TRBJ2-7; D might be TRBD1 (6 bases). Germline assignment: CDR1 SEHNR and CDR2 FQNEAQ (reference sequence). There are 14 residues in the CDR3. Trimming shortened V by 5 bases and J by 1 base, and 12 bases separated the two germline ends. CDR3 region: CASSVGHLSYEQYF. For the CDR3, the DNA is TGTGCCAGCAGCGTGGGACACCTATCCTACGAGCAGTACTTC. Variable domain in full (rest from reference TRBV7-9 and TRBJ2-7): DTGVSQNPRHKITKRGQNVTFRCDPISEHNRLYWYRQTLGQGPEFLTYFQNEAQLEKSRLLSDRFSAERPKGSFSTLEIQRTEQGDSAMYLCASSVGHLSYEQYFGPGTRLTVT.

This clonotype was found many times. This chain links TRBV29-1 with TRBJ1-1; D gene unclear. The germline CDR1 and CDR2 sequences are SQVTM and ANQGSEA. V lost 3 bases to trimming and J lost 10 bases, with 21 bases between them. This CDR3 is built from 14 residues. The CDR3 region is CSVEETSGLTGAFF. Here the CDR3 DNA reads TGCAGCGTTGAGGAAACTTCTGGGCTCACCGGAGCTTTCTTT.

This clonotype was seen repeatedly, ten times or more. The V and J genes are TRBV29-1 and TRBJ1-2; D may be TRBD1 (5 bases). With 7 bases removed from V and 8 bases from J, the gap between germline ends came to 23 bases. Germline lookup yields CDR1 SQVTM and CDR2 ANQGSEA. The CDR3 sequence is 14 residues long. CDR3 sequence (DNA): TGCAGCGCTGCGTTTGGTGGGTCCGGGGGAGGCTACACCTTC. This sequence encodes CSAAFGGSGGGYTF.

This chain uses TRBV27 with TRBJ2-2; no clear D. Trimming removed 7 bases from V and 0 bases from J, with 12 bases in between. The CDR3 extends over 15 amino acids. The germline V gene has CDR1 MNHEY and CDR2 SMNVEV (reference sequence). CDR3 residues: CASTDQAPNTGELFF. The CDR3 region has the DNA TGTGCCAGCACCGATCAGGCCCCGAACACCGGGGAGCTGTTTTTT.

This clonotype was detected many times. The genes are TRBV5-1 and TRBJ2-2; 9 bases line up with TRBD1. The V segment lost 4 bases and the J segment 5 bases; nucleotides outside the gene matches: 12. The CDR3 runs 17 residues. The germline V gene encodes CDR1 SGHRS and CDR2 YFSETQ. CDR3 region: CASSLYSPGQGTGELFF. CDR3 nucleotide sequence: TGCGCCAGCAGCCTATACTCACCGGGACAGGGTACCGGGGAGCTGTTTTTT.

This clonotype was picked up many times. The chain has TRBV7-2 and TRBJ1-5, with D uncertain. Germline-derived CDR1 and CDR2 are SGHTA and FQGNSA. V was pared by 0 bases and J by 2 bases, with 5 bases between. The CDR3 covers 14 residues. In DNA form, the CDR3 reads TGTGCCAGCAGCTTAGCGCCGGGCAATCAGCCCCAGCATTTT. It encodes CASSLAPGNQPQHF. Combining the CDR3 with reference TRBV7-2 and TRBJ1-5 gives the whole variable domain GAGVSQSPSNKVTEKGKDVELRCDPISGHTALYWYRQSLGQGLEFLIYFQGNSAPDKSGLPSDRFSAERTGGSVSTLTIQRTQQEDSAVYLCASSLAPGNQPQHFGDGTRLSIL.

This clonotype occurred a few times. The genes are TRBV28 and TRBJ2-7; the D gene is possibly TRBD1 (5 bases). The CDR3 spans 13 residues. Trimming cost V 8 bases and J 5 bases, with 16 bases left between them. The germline V gene has CDR1 MDHEN and CDR2 SYDVKM. The CDR3 protein is CASGDDSRDEQYF. CDR3 nucleotide sequence: TGTGCCAGCGGAGACGACAGCCGAGACGAGCAGTACTTC.

This clonotype was seen more than once but under ten times. V and J are TRBV7-9 and TRBJ1-1; D uncertain. The CDR3 totals 13 residues. Germline V gene sequence: CDR1 SEHNR, CDR2 FQNEAQ (reference sequence). V was clipped by 8 bases and J by 4 bases, with 14 bases between them. CDR3 bases: TGTGCCAGCCGAAAGCTGGACGGCACTGAAGCTTTCTTT. Its translation is CASRKLDGTEAFF.

This clonotype was seen at least ten times. The chain is built from TRBV5-1 and TRBJ2-7; 9 nucleotides match TRBD2. J gave up 2 bases and V 4 bases, and 4 bases lay outside the gene matches. Germline loops: CDR1 SGHRS, CDR2 YFSETQ. This CDR3 comprises 14 residues. This CDR3 reads CASSRLAEAYEQYF. DNA of the CDR3: TGCGCCAGCAGCCGACTAGCGGAAGCCTACGAGCAGTACTTC.

This clonotype was detected many times. The J gene is TRBJ1-5, the V gene TRBV7-9, with 8 bases fitting TRBD1. The CDR3 loop spans 14 amino acids. Germline V gene lookup returns CDR1 SEHNR and CDR2 FQNEAQ (reference sequence). V trimming: 4 bases; J trimming: 3 bases; junction bases outside the gene matches: 2. Here the CDR3 reads CASSSGGTNQPQHF. The DNA for the CDR3 is TGTGCCAGCAGCTCAGGGGGCACCAATCAGCCCCAGCATTTT.

This clonotype was seen only once. This sequence may be a read error, since a much larger clone differs from it by one base. The chain uses TRBV27 and TRBJ2-4; TRBD2 is a possible D gene (7 bases). This CDR3 contains 16 residues. The germline gives CDR1 MNHEY, CDR2 SMNVEV (reference sequence). The CDR3 region is CAISLQGGWGKNIQYF. In nucleotides, the CDR3 is TGTGCCATCAGTTTACAGGGAGGGTGGGGAAAAAACATTCAGTACTTC.

Details on this clonotype: A much larger clone differs from this one at a single base, so this may be a read error. V and J are TRBV2 and TRBJ1-5, with a tentative D call TRBD1 (6 bases). Germline CDR1 SNHLY, CDR2 FYNNEI. This CDR3 comprises 13 residues. This CDR3 is CAGSENREQPQHF. The CDR3 bases are TGTGCCGGCAGTGAGAACAGGGAACAGCCCCAGCATTTT.

This clonotype appeared many times. The rearrangement links TRBV12-3 or TRBV12-4 to TRBJ2-7, with D maybe TRBD2 (6 bases). The V and J ends lost 2 bases and 3 bases respectively, with 8 bases between them. The length of the CDR3 is 13 residues. The CDR3 is CASSLSGDYEQYF. Here the CDR3 DNA reads TGTGCCAGCAGTTTATCGGGGGACTACGAGCAGTACTTC.

This chain joins TRBV20-1 and TRBJ2-5, with D possibly being TRBD1 or TRBD2 (5 bases each). Germline CDR1 and CDR2: DFQATT and SNEGSKA (reference sequence). V gave up 2 bases and J gave up 5 bases, with 18 bases separating them. The CDR3 extends over 15 amino acids. The CDR3 DNA reads TGCAGTGCTAGAAGCCGGGACGAGGGGCGGGAGACCCAGTACTTC. Its translation: CSARSRDEGRETQYF.

There are many counts of this clonotype. V is TRBV20-1 and J is TRBJ2-1; 8 bases align to TRBD2. The V gene end was trimmed by 0 bases and the J gene end by 8 bases; junction bases not matched to a gene: 15. This CDR3 has 17 residues. Germline assignment: CDR1 DFQATT and CDR2 SNEGSKA (reference sequence). CDR3 sequence: CSARDKSGGSLRDEQFF. CDR3 nucleotide sequence: TGCAGTGCTAGAGATAAGAGCGGGGGTTCCCTTCGGGATGAGCAGTTCTTC.